This T cell receptor (beta chain) was sequenced during a study of T-cell memory formation after mild COVID-19. Overall study results and limits: Memory cells collected pre-infection included some clones that later responded, suggesting cross-reactive memory joined.

A remark on this clonotype: Its antigen remains unknown.

MiXCR was run by TCRdb on the 5' RACE reads, yielding one entry per CDR3 protein. Of roughly 480,000 distinct CDR3 sequences listed, more than 20% are singletons. CDR1 ENHRY and CDR2 SYGVKD come from the germline V gene. Trimming left V 6 bases short and J 5 bases short, with 13 bases between. The CDR3 spans 13 residues. This sequence joins TRBV10-3 and TRBJ2-5; the D gene could be TRBD1 or TRBD2 (5 bases each). Sequenced input: PBMCs or a T cell subset sorted from them (not recorded which). This TCR was sampled from an adult woman who had mild COVID-19 (a few samples of this study predate the infection). Cell type and time point are not known. DNA of the CDR3: TGTGCCATCAGACGGGAAGGGGTTGAGACCCAGTACTTC. It codes for CAIRREGVETQYF.